The following is a T cell receptor beta chain sequence with its context. The target antigen is unknown. Carried by the TCR beta cDNA libraries were unique molecular identifiers. TCRdb called the PCR reads again in MiXCR, with one record for every CDR3 protein. The table records 430,000 or so distinct CDR3 sequences, about 40% of them present only once. The source of the sample is a study of post-analysis software for immune sequencing data. Overall study results and limits: The five TRBV segments detected at higher frequency in patients than in controls included TRBV5-6, TRBV5-1 and TRBV20-1. The authors found that F measure strongly co-clustered same-batch samples.

Per germline, CDR1 SGHKS and CDR2 YYEKEE (reference sequence). The CDR3 spans 16 residues. The clonotype comes from a girl aged 2-10 years with multiple sclerosis. This rearrangement joins TRBV5-5 to TRBJ2-4, with TRBD1 matching 7 bases. The J call is uncertain, as TRBJ2-7 better fits the DNA end. The sequencing sample was made of blood. The CDR3 reads CASSLSDRESSYEQYF. CDR3 nucleotide sequence: TGTGCCAGCAGCTTGTCCGACAGGGAGAGCTCCTACGAGCAGTACTTC.